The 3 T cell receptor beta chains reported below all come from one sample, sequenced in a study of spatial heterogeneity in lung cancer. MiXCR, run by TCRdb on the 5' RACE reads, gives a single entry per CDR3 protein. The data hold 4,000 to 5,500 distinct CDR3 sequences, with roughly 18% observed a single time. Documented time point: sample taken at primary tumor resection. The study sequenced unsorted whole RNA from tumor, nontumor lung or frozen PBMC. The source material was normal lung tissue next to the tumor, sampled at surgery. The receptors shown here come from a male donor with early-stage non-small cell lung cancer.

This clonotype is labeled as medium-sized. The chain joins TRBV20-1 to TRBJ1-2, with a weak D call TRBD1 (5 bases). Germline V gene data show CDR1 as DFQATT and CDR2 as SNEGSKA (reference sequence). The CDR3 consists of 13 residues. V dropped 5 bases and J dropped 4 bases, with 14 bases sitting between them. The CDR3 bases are TGCAGTGCTCTGACAGATATCAGCTATGGCTACACCTTC. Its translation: CSALTDISYGYTF.

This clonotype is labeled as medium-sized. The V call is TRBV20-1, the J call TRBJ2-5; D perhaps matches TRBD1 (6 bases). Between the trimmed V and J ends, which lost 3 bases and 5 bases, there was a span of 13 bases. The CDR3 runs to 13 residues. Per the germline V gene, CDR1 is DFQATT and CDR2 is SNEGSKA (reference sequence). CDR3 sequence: CSARVGALETQYF. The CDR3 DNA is TGCAGTGCTAGGGTGGGGGCCTTGGAGACCCAGTACTTC.

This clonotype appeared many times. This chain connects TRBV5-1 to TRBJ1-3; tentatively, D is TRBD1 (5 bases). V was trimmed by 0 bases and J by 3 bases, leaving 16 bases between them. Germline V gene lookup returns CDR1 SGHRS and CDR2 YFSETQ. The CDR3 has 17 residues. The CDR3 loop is CASSLVEGFGVGNTIYF. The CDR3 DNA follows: TGCGCCAGCAGCTTGGTGGAGGGGTTCGGAGTTGGAAACACCATATATTTT.